These 30 T cell receptor beta chains originate from one sample sequenced in a study of blood T cell repertoires in COVID-19. Assay used: immunoSEQ multiplex PCR; TCRdb lists only in-frame clones, some missing. The sample has 230,000 or so clones; around 80% are singletons. Specimen: peripheral blood. All receptors derive from a woman in her thirties or forties who had recovered from COVID-19.

V usage is TRBV19 and J usage is TRBJ1-2; 8 nucleotides line up with TRBD1. The ends lost 5 bases at V and 1 base at J; junction bases unmatched: 6. Germline V gives CDR1 LNHDA, CDR2 SQIVND (reference sequence). The CDR3 contains 15 residues. The chain's CDR3 is CASSQNDRGNYGYTF. The CDR3 DNA sequence: TGTGCCAGTAGTCAAAACGACAGGGGTAACTATGGCTACACCTTC. The variable domain in full, with the rest retrieved from reference TRBV19 and TRBJ1-2, is DGGITQSPKYLFRKEGQNVTLSCEQNLNHDAMYWYRQDPGQGLRLIYYSQIVNDFQKGDIAEGYSVSREKKESFPLTVTSAQKNPTAFYLCASSQNDRGNYGYTFGSGTRLTVV.

The chain recombines TRBV19 with TRBJ2-6; 10 bases line up with TRBD1. This CDR3 has 17 amino acids. Germline values: CDR1 LNHDA, CDR2 SQIVND (reference sequence). The J segment lost 1 base and the V segment lost 3 bases, leaving 3 bases of the junction unmatched. The CDR3 sequence is CASSIGTGVSGANVLTF. The CDR3 nucleotides read TGTGCCAGTAGTATTGGGACAGGGGTGTCTGGGGCCAACGTCCTGACTTTC.

The chain couples TRBV9 to TRBJ2-5, with D perhaps matching TRBD2 (5 bases). The CDR3 extends over 15 amino acids. CDR1 SGDLS and CDR2 YYNGEE come from the germline V gene. The ends were cut back, 0 bases at V and 1 base at J, with 10 bases in the middle. DNA of the CDR3: TGTGCCAGCAGCGTAGGTATCCTAGCCCAAGAGACCCAGTACTTC. Translation: CASSVGILAQETQYF.

This clone was counted a few times. The chain employs TRBV27 and TRBJ2-2; D unresolved. Germline loops: CDR1 MNHEY, CDR2 SMNVEV (reference sequence). The CDR3 covers 16 residues. V lost 7 bases and J lost 2, with 17 bases in between. CDR3 sequence (DNA): TGTGCCAGCAAAGTTGGAGACCTAGTCAACACCGGGGAGCTGTTTTTT. Translating gives CASKVGDLVNTGELFF.

The rearrangement uses TRBV6-5 and TRBJ2-2, with 7 bases lining up with TRBD1. The germline gives CDR1 MNHEY, CDR2 SVGAGI. The CDR3 has 15 residues. J was trimmed by 2 bases and V by 6 bases; bases with no gene match: 6. CDR3 nucleotide sequence: TGTGCCAGCAGGACAGGGTCCCTTAACACCGGGGAGCTGTTTTTT. This translates into CASRTGSLNTGELFF.

This clone was counted only a few times. V gene TRBV5-5 combines with J gene TRBJ1-2, with TRBD1 matching over 7 bases. V trimming: 4 bases; J trimming: 2 bases; junction bases outside the gene matches: 2. CDR3 length equals 13 residues. Germline CDR1 is SGHKS and CDR2 is YYEKEE (reference sequence). CDR3 bases: TGTGCCAGCAGCCGACAGGGAAACTATGGCTACACCTTC. Translation gives CASSRQGNYGYTF.

This rearrangement joins TRBV5-1 to TRBJ1-2; D is undetermined. Germline V gene data show CDR1 as SGHRS and CDR2 as YFSETQ. Trimming removed 0 bases from V and 3 bases from J, with 9 bases in between. The CDR3 is made up of 14 amino acids. CDR3 DNA sequence: TGCGCCAGCAGCTTGGGCGACGCGGACTATGGCTACACCTTC. It translates to CASSLGDADYGYTF.

V and J are TRBV15 and TRBJ2-3, with TRBD2 as a possible D gene (6 bases). Germline CDR1 reads LNHNV; CDR2 reads YYDKDF (reference sequence). The ends were cut back, 8 bases at V and 0 bases at J, with 12 bases in the middle. The CDR3 loop spans 14 amino acids. The CDR3 reads CATRDSYSTDTQYF. The CDR3 DNA reads as TGTGCCACCCGGGACTCCTATAGCACAGATACGCAGTATTTT.

In this sample, this clone turned up once. V gene TRBV28 combines with J gene TRBJ1-6, with 8 bases that match TRBD1. CDR1 and CDR2 from the germline V gene are MDHEN and SYDVKM. The CDR3 runs to 11 residues. The CDR3 is CGTGGNSPLHF. CDR3 nucleotide sequence: TGTGGTACAGGGGGTAATTCACCCCTCCACTTT.

The genes are TRBV7-9 and TRBJ1-1, with a possible D match to TRBD1 (6 bases). There are 15 residues in the CDR3. V was clipped by 7 bases and J by 1 base, with 16 bases between them. Germline assignment: CDR1 SEHNR and CDR2 FQNEAQ (reference sequence). The DNA for the CDR3 is TGTGCCAGCAACGATTTTTTCAGGGGGAACACTGAAGCTTTCTTT. Amino acid sequence: CASNDFFRGNTEAFF.

The chain combines TRBV7-9 with TRBJ1-2; TRBD1 is a possible D gene (6 bases). The CDR3 consists of 14 residues. The germline V and J ends were trimmed by 5 bases and 4 bases, with 14 bases remaining between them. In germline, CDR1 is SEHNR, CDR2 FQNEAQ (reference sequence). Written as DNA, the CDR3 is TGTGCCAGCAGCATCACAGGGTCCGCCTATGGCTACACCTTC. It encodes CASSITGSAYGYTF.

The rearrangement uses TRBV5-5 and TRBJ2-1; 9 nucleotides line up with TRBD2. There are 15 residues in the CDR3. From germline, CDR1 is SGHKS and CDR2 YYEKEE (reference sequence). With 0 bases clipped from V and 9 bases from J, the junction kept 7 bases outside the gene matches. As DNA, the CDR3 is TGTGCCAGCAGCTTGGCTGGACTAGCGTTCGGTGAGCAGTTCTTC. Its protein is CASSLAGLAFGEQFF.

This chain links TRBV12-3 or TRBV12-4 with TRBJ1-2, with a possible D match to TRBD1 (5 bases). CDR3 length equals 11 residues. Trimming pared 5 bases from V and 4 bases from J, leaving 5 bases between. The chain's CDR3 is CASSDSYGYTF. The CDR3 DNA sequence: TGTGCCAGCAGTGACAGCTATGGCTACACCTTC.

The rearrangement uses TRBV7-2 and TRBJ2-5; 9 nucleotides line up with TRBD2. The CDR3 has 15 residues. Losses at the gene ends were 3 bases for V and 5 bases for J; bases not matched to a gene: 7. Germline V gene sequence: CDR1 SGHTA, CDR2 FQGNSA. This CDR3 reads CASSFLSGGWETQYF. As DNA, the CDR3 is TGTGCCAGCAGCTTCCTTAGCGGGGGCTGGGAGACCCAGTACTTC.

This chain uses TRBV5-8 with TRBJ2-1, with TRBD2 matching over 12 bases. Trimming took 4 bases from V and 9 from J; bases not matched to a gene: 8. CDR1 and CDR2 (germline): SGHTS, YDEGEE. CDR3 size: 15 residues. This chain's CDR3 is CASSPGLAGSSEQFF. CDR3 in DNA: TGTGCCAGCAGCCCTGGACTAGCGGGGTCTAGTGAGCAGTTCTTC.

The rearrangement links TRBV6-6 to TRBJ1-4, with TRBD1 matching over 7 bases. The germline V gene encodes CDR1 MNHNY and CDR2 SVGAGI (reference sequence). CDR3 length: 14 residues. The trim removed 6 bases at V and 8 bases at J, leaving 9 bases unmatched. The CDR3 spells CASSHETGPEKLFF. As DNA, the CDR3 is TGTGCCAGCAGCCATGAGACAGGGCCCGAAAAACTGTTTTTT.

This chain links TRBV7-9 with TRBJ2-7, with TRBD1 matching over 7 bases. The CDR3 is 11 amino acids. J gave up 5 bases and V 10 bases, and 5 bases lay outside the gene matches. Germline lookup yields CDR1 SEHNR and CDR2 FQNEAQ (reference sequence). CDR3 protein: CATRTGDEQYF. CDR3 sequence (DNA): TGTGCCACCAGAACAGGGGACGAGCAGTACTTC.

The chain carries TRBV5-1 and TRBJ2-5, with a weak D call TRBD2 (6 bases). V gave up 6 bases and J gave up 5 bases, with 20 bases separating them. Germline V lookup: CDR1 SGHRS, CDR2 YFSETQ. This CDR3 is 15 amino acids long. CDR3 residues: CASKGGYSSLETQYF. CDR3 nucleotide sequence: TGCGCCAGCAAAGGAGGGTACAGCTCACTGGAGACCCAGTACTTC. Complete variable domain (other parts from reference TRBV5-1 and TRBJ2-5): KAGVTQTPRYLIKTRGQQVTLSCSPISGHRSVSWYQQTPGQGLQFLFEYFSETQRNKGNFPGRFSGRQFSNSRSEMNVSTLELGDSALYLCASKGGYSSLETQYFGPGTRLLVL.

The V and J genes are TRBV6-5 and TRBJ2-2; a possible D gene is TRBD1 (6 bases). Germline V CDR1 and CDR2: MNHEY, SVGAGI. Trimming left V 6 bases short and J 2 bases short, with 10 bases between. The CDR3 sequence is 14 residues long. The chain's CDR3 is CASSLTGNTGELFF. In nucleotides, the CDR3 is TGTGCCAGCAGCCTGACAGGAAACACCGGGGAGCTGTTTTTT.

The chain employs TRBV3-1 (or the pseudogene TRBV3-2) and TRBJ2-7; tentatively, D is TRBD2 (6 bases). CDR3 length: 14 residues. The germline V gene has CDR1 LGHDT and CDR2 YNNKEL (reference sequence). V was trimmed by 0 bases and J by 4 bases, leaving 10 bases between them. The CDR3, as DNA: TGTGCCAGCAGCCAAGAACCGGAGGGTTACGAGCAGTACTTC. Translation: CASSQEPEGYEQYF.

The chain links TRBV5-5 to TRBJ2-2; TRBD1 agrees at 8 bases. Germline V gives CDR1 SGHKS, CDR2 YYEKEE (reference sequence). This CDR3 region has 18 residues. The V and J ends lost 3 bases and 2 bases, in that order; junction bases with no gene match: 12. CDR3 bases: TGTGCCAGCAGCTCACCCACCGGGGGACAGGCCAACACCGGGGAGCTGTTTTTT. Its translation is CASSSPTGGQANTGELFF.

This clone was counted ten times or more. The chain has TRBV7-9 and TRBJ2-5, with D possibly matching TRBD2 (5 bases). Germline V lookup: CDR1 SEHNR, CDR2 FQNEAQ (reference sequence). This CDR3 is built from 12 residues. The V and J ends lost 5 bases and 10 bases respectively, with 14 bases between them. CDR3 in amino acids: CASSPEVGDQYF. The CDR3, as DNA: TGTGCCAGCAGCCCAGAGGTGGGAGACCAGTACTTC.

This clone was detected a few times. The rearrangement uses TRBV4-2 and TRBJ2-1, with TRBD1 matching 7 bases. Germline V gene data show CDR1 as LGHNA and CDR2 as YNFKEQ. V dropped 2 bases and J dropped 7; count of bases not matched to a gene: 8. The CDR3 has 15 amino acids. CDR3 loop: CASSQNPTGWNEQFF. In nucleotides, the CDR3 is TGTGCCAGCAGCCAAAACCCGACAGGGTGGAATGAGCAGTTCTTC.

The chain has TRBV28 and TRBJ2-7; D may be TRBD1 (6 bases). V lost 2 bases, J lost 1 base, and 18 bases lay in between. Germline V gene data show CDR1 as MDHEN and CDR2 as SYDVKM. The CDR3 runs to 17 residues. The CDR3 reads CASSLRWGLRLSYEQYF. CDR3 DNA sequence: TGTGCCAGCAGTTTAAGATGGGGGCTCCGATTATCCTACGAGCAGTACTTC.

The gene calls are TRBV3-1 (or the pseudogene TRBV3-2) and TRBJ1-2; 7 bases match TRBD1. Trimming removed 3 bases from V and 4 bases from J; junction bases left unmatched: 5. This CDR3 has 14 residues. CDR1 is LGHDT and CDR2 is YNNKEL in the germline V gene (reference sequence). In nucleotides, the CDR3 is TGTGCCAGCAGCCACGCCGGGACAGCCTATGGCTACACCTTC. It specifies CASSHAGTAYGYTF.

The V and J genes are TRBV18 and TRBJ2-3, with TRBD1 matching 8 bases. The V and J ends lost 6 bases and 1 base, in that order; junction bases with no gene match: 6. This CDR3 has 15 residues. CDR1 KGHSH and CDR2 LQKENI come from the germline V gene. The CDR3 is CASSPPDRGTDTQYF. Written as DNA, the CDR3 is TGTGCCAGCTCCCCCCCGGACAGGGGCACAGATACGCAGTATTTT. Combining the CDR3 with reference TRBV18 and TRBJ2-3 gives the whole variable domain NAGVMQNPRHLVRRRGQEARLRCSPMKGHSHVYWYRQLPEEGLKFMVYLQKENIIDESGMPKERFSAEFPKEGPSILRIQQVVRGDSAAYFCASSPPDRGTDTQYFGPGTRLTVL.

The rearrangement joins TRBV3-1 (or the pseudogene TRBV3-2) to TRBJ1-2; D is ambiguous. Germline CDR1 is LGHDT and CDR2 is YNNKEL (reference sequence). Trimming took 6 bases from V and 4 from J, leaving 12 bases between them. There are 13 residues in the CDR3. CDR3 sequence (DNA): TGTGCCAGCAGTTCGACAAGAGTCTATGGCTACACCTTC. Protein: CASSSTRVYGYTF.

The V call is TRBV11-3, the J call TRBJ2-4; no clear D. Germline CDR1 SGHNT, CDR2 YENEEA. This CDR3 contains 13 residues. Between the trimmed V and J ends, which lost 6 bases and 6 bases, there was a span of 12 bases. The CDR3 nucleotides read TGTGCCAGCAGGGCATCTGGGCTAAACATTCAGTACTTC. It specifies CASRASGLNIQYF.

The chain couples TRBV6-5 to TRBJ1-5; D gene ambiguous. The germline CDR1 and CDR2 sequences are MNHEY and SVGAGI. Deletions cut 6 bases from V and 12 bases from J, with 24 bases between. The CDR3 is made up of 15 amino acids. The CDR3 DNA sequence: TGTGCCAGCAGGCTTTGGCAGAGGGCCGAGAGGGACCAGCATTTT. Translating it yields CASRLWQRAERDQHF.

The chain employs TRBV9 and TRBJ2-3; 8 bases agree with TRBD1. V lost 0 bases to trimming and J lost 4 bases; unmatched junction nucleotides: 7. The CDR3 contains 16 residues. Germline V CDR1 and CDR2: SGDLS, YYNGEE. The CDR3 here is CASSVVTGQGADTQYF. The CDR3 region has the DNA TGTGCCAGCAGCGTAGTGACTGGACAGGGAGCAGATACGCAGTATTTT.